Sequencing of this T cell receptor beta chain was carried out in a study of neurological immune-mediated disorders. One entry per CDR3 protein results from TCRdb running MiXCR on the 5' RACE reads. Of about 59,000 distinct CDR3 sequences in the sample, around 24% are singletons; the top ten hold about 4.3%. Time point described: technical triplicate 2. The sample taken for sequencing was PBMCs. This clonotype was obtained from a man aged 55 to 69 with HTLV-1-associated myelopathy (HAM/TSP).

The CDR3: CASSPDAANYGYTF. The CDR3, as DNA: TGCGCCAGCAGTCCTGATGCAGCAAACTATGGCTACACCTTC. The chain is built from TRBV10-2 and TRBJ1-2; no reliable D call. Germline-derived CDR1 and CDR2 are WSHSY and SAAADI. The CDR3 length is 14 residues. V gave up 5 bases and J gave up 2 bases, with 12 bases separating them.